Listed below are T cell receptor beta chains from one sample, sequenced in a study of cytomegalovirus exposure and HLA in healthy donors. Here immunoSEQ multiplex PCR was the method, and the copy in TCRdb shows in-frame clones only, minus some. The sample has some 130,000 clones; 80% are singletons. The sequencing input was PBMCs. The receptors were gathered from a male donor in good health and CMV-seronegative. Both conserved end residues are part of each CDR3. A D gene is named only where the DNA matches it firmly. Clone size appears in some rows only: once, few, many, or a class for an expanded clone.

clone size	V gene	D gene	J gene	CDR3 DNA	CDR3 protein
once	TRBV30	TRBD1	TRBJ1-1	TGTGCCTGGAGTCTTTCAGGGGGCACCCACGAAGCTTTCTTT	CAWSLSGGTHEAFF
NA	TRBV4-2	TRBD2	TRBJ2-3	TGTGCCAGCAGCCAGGAAGCGGGAGGGGGAGGAGATACGCAGTATTTT	CASSQEAGGGGDTQYF
NA	TRBV27	TRBD1	TRBJ1-2	TGTGCCAGCAGCAGAGAACCGGGACAGGTGGGCTATGGCTACACCTTC	CASSREPGQVGYGYTF
NA	TRBV30	NA	TRBJ1-3	TGTGCCTGGAGTGGACTGGTCAGCGCTGGAAACACCATATATTTT	CAWSGLVSAGNTIYF
NA	TRBV6-1	NA	TRBJ1-5	TGTGCCAGCAGGGAGACAGTACCTAATCAGCCCCAGCATTTT	CASRETVPNQPQHF
once	TRBV2	NA	TRBJ2-7	TGTGCCAGCAGGAATCAGGCTGGAAGCTCCTACGAGCAGTACTTC	CASRNQAGSSYEQYF
NA	TRBV5-6	TRBD1	TRBJ1-1	TGTGCCAGCAGCTTGACAGGGGGCATGAACACTGAAGCTTTCTTT	CASSLTGGMNTEAFF
few	TRBV6-5	TRBD2	TRBJ2-7	TGTGCCAGCAGCGCCGGACTAGCGGGAGCCGAGCAGTACTTC	CASSAGLAGAEQYF
NA	TRBV6-5	TRBD2	TRBJ2-1	TGTGCCAGCAAACCCAAGCGGGAGTGGGCCAATGAGCAGTTCTTC	CASKPKREWANEQFF
few	TRBV5-1	TRBD1	TRBJ2-7	TGCGCCAGCAGCTCAGGACAGGCCCTATGGGGGGAGCAGTACTTC	CASSSGQALWGEQYF
NA	TRBV29-1	TRBD2	TRBJ2-3	TGCAGCGCCTGGGGACTAGCGGTAGACACAGATACGCAGTATTTT	CSAWGLAVDTDTQYF
few	TRBV28	TRBD1	TRBJ1-6	TGTGCCAGCAGTTCATACAGGGGTTACTCACCCCTCCACTTT	CASSSYRGYSPLHF
few	TRBV7-6	NA	TRBJ1-1	TGTGCCAGCAGCTTAGAGCTGGGCGAGAACACTGAAGCTTTCTTT	CASSLELGENTEAFF
NA	TRBV30	TRBD2	TRBJ2-3	TGTGCCTGGAGTGTTTCTAGCGGGAGCTCGCAGTATTTT	CAWSVSSGSSQYF
NA	TRBV5-1	NA	TRBJ2-1	TGCGCCAGCAGCTTGGGGGCCGGTAGCGCATACAATGAGCAGTTCTTC	CASSLGAGSAYNEQFF
NA	TRBV28	TRBD1	TRBJ1-6	TGTGCCAGCGGTGGACAGGGGGCTCGCTCACCCCTCCACTTT	CASGGQGARSPLHF
few	TRBV27	TRBD1	TRBJ1-4	TGTGCCAGCAGTTTATCGCGACAGGGCAATGAAAAACTGTTTTTT	CASSLSRQGNEKLFF
NA	TRBV7-8	NA	TRBJ2-5	TGTGCCAGCAGCTTAGTTTGGGGGGAAGAGACCCAGTACTTC	CASSLVWGEETQYF
NA	TRBV7-9	TRBD2	TRBJ2-3	TGTTCCAGCAGCTTTTTCCGGACTAGCGGGAGAGGGGATACGCAGTATTTT	CSSSFFRTSGRGDTQYF
NA	TRBV30	NA	TRBJ1-3	TGTGCCTGGAGTGTCCTGGTTGACTTCTCGAGCTCTGGAAACACCATATATTTT	CAWSVLVDFSSSGNTIYF
NA	TRBV29-1	NA	TRBJ1-1	TGCAGCGTTGAAGGAGGAGTCACTGAAGCTTTCTTT	CSVEGGVTEAFF
NA	TRBV6-1	TRBD2	TRBJ2-7	TGTGCCAGCAGTGGACTAGCGGGGGGTGGGGGCGAGCAGTACTTC	CASSGLAGGGGEQYF
NA	TRBV28	NA	TRBJ1-6	TGTGCCAGCAGTCATGGGGGCGGGGGGGGGAATTCACCCCTCCACTTT	CASSHGGGGGNSPLHF
NA	TRBV4-2	NA	TRBJ1-5	TGTGCCAGCAGCCAAGAGGGCCAGGCGAGCAATCAGCCCCAGCATTTT	CASSQEGQASNQPQHF
NA	TRBV28	TRBD1	TRBJ1-2	TGTGCCAGCAGAAAACCGGGACAGGGGGCTCCCTATGGCTACACCTTC	CASRKPGQGAPYGYTF
NA	TRBV6-1	NA	TRBJ1-5	TGTGCCAGCAGTGGAGAAGAAGGGGGCAATCAGCCCCAGCATTTT	CASSGEEGGNQPQHF
NA	TRBV25-1	TRBD1	TRBJ1-2	TGTGCCAGCAGTGAATTTGGGGACAGGGGCGCCCAGGGCTACACCTTC	CASSEFGDRGAQGYTF
NA	TRBV11-2	TRBD2	TRBJ2-3	TGTGCCAGCAGGAGCATTAGTGGACTAGCGGGTTCGGAACGGGCTACGCAGTATTTT	CASRSISGLAGSERATQYF
NA	TRBV30	NA	TRBJ2-3	TGTGCCCTGGAGGTTCGGGGATGGGCGGATACGCAGTATTTT	CALEVRGWADTQYF
NA	TRBV18	TRBD1	TRBJ2-7	TGTGCCAGCTCACGGACAGGGTCCAACGAGCAGTACTTC	CASSRTGSNEQYF
NA	TRBV9	NA	TRBJ1-2	TGTGCCAGCAGCGACAGGGTGTATGGCTACACCTTC	CASSDRVYGYTF
few	TRBV18	NA	TRBJ2-7	TGTGCCAGCTCACCAGTGCAGGGTGACCACGAGCAGTACTTC	CASSPVQGDHEQYF
NA	TRBV25-1	NA	TRBJ1-1	TGTGCCAGCAGTGGACAGAACACTGAAGCTTTCTTT	CASSGQNTEAFF
NA	TRBV27	NA	TRBJ1-1	TGTGCCAGCCACGGGGGACTTTACACTGAAGCTTTCTTT	CASHGGLYTEAFF
NA	TRBV10-3	NA	TRBJ1-2	TGTGCCATCAAAGATACAGATAGCTATGGCTACACCTTC	CAIKDTDSYGYTF
few	TRBV19	NA	TRBJ1-1	TGTGCCAGTACGGGAGGAATTGAAGCTTTCTTT	CASTGGIEAFF
NA	TRBV5-6	TRBD1	TRBJ2-5	TGTGCCAGCAGCTCAATGAGACAGGGGAAAGAGACCCAGTACTTC	CASSSMRQGKETQYF
NA	TRBV11-2	NA	TRBJ2-2	TGTGCCAGCAGCCTGACAGGAGCCACCGGGGAGCTGTTTTTT	CASSLTGATGELFF
NA	TRBV5-4	TRBD2	TRBJ2-3	TGTGCCAGCAACCGAGCGGGAGGTTCTTACACAGATACGCAGTATTTT	CASNRAGGSYTDTQYF
NA	TRBV27	TRBD1	TRBJ2-7	TGTGCCAGCAGTTCCGCGTTCCCCTCGGGACAGGGGGGAGCCTACGAGCAGTACTTC	CASSSAFPSGQGGAYEQYF
NA	TRBV7-6	NA	TRBJ1-5	TGTGCCAGCAGCCCCCATGGGGAGCCCTGGAGCAATCAGCCCCAGCATTTT	CASSPHGEPWSNQPQHF
NA	TRBV4-1	NA	TRBJ1-4	TGCGCCAGCAGCCAGCTGGGTGTTCAGGGTGAAAAACTGTTTTTT	CASSQLGVQGEKLFF
NA	TRBV5-4	TRBD1	TRBJ1-1	TGTGCCAGCAGCTTAAGTCAGGGGGCGAGCACTGAAGCTTTCTTT	CASSLSQGASTEAFF
NA	TRBV29-1	NA	TRBJ1-2	TGCAGCGCGCCAGGGGCCGTTAACTATGGCTACACCTTC	CSAPGAVNYGYTF
few	TRBV2	TRBD1	TRBJ2-7	TGTGCCAGCAGTGAATCCGAGACAGGGGGCTACGAGCAGTACTTC	CASSESETGGYEQYF
few	TRBV7-2	NA	TRBJ2-5	TGTGCCAGCAGCCCCGGAGGGTTTGAGACCCAGTACTTC	CASSPGGFETQYF
NA	TRBV9	NA	TRBJ1-1	TGTGCCAGCAGCGCACATCAAACAACTGAAGCTTTCTTT	CASSAHQTTEAFF
once	TRBV18	TRBD2	TRBJ2-1	TGTGCCAGCTCGCCGGGCGGCGCGACTAGCGGGAGAAGTGAGCAGTTCTTC	CASSPGGATSGRSEQFF
once	TRBV14	NA	TRBJ2-1	TGTGCCAGCAGCTACGGGACCTACAATGAGCAGTTCTTC	CASSYGTYNEQFF
NA	TRBV11-2	TRBD1	TRBJ2-5	TGTGCCAGCAGCTTAGGGACAGGGGGCGCAGAGACCCAGTACTTC	CASSLGTGGAETQYF
once	TRBV4-3	NA	TRBJ1-5	TGCGCCAGCAGCCAAGATGCAGATCAGCCCCAGCATTTT	CASSQDADQPQHF
NA	TRBV13	NA	TRBJ1-3	TGTGCCAGTTCGTCGGACAGAAACACCATATATTTT	CASSSDRNTIYF
NA	TRBV28	NA	TRBJ2-2	TGTGCCAGCAGTTTAGGGGGCCAAGAGACCGGGGAGCTGTTTTTT	CASSLGGQETGELFF
NA	TRBV30	NA	TRBJ1-2	TGTGCCTGGAATCGCGGCCTACTTAAAGATGGCTACACCTTC	CAWNRGLLKDGYTF
few	TRBV30	NA	TRBJ1-3	TGTGCCTGGAGCCCAGGTTTCTCTGGAAACACCATATATTTT	CAWSPGFSGNTIYF
NA	TRBV5-1	TRBD1	TRBJ2-7	TGCGCCAGCAGCTTGAGATCCACAGGGGGCTTTTACGAGCAGTACTTC	CASSLRSTGGFYEQYF
NA	TRBV9	NA	TRBJ1-1	TGTGCCAGCAGCGTAGCGTTTGGAATGATGGGGGCTTACACTGAAGCTTTCTTT	CASSVAFGMMGAYTEAFF